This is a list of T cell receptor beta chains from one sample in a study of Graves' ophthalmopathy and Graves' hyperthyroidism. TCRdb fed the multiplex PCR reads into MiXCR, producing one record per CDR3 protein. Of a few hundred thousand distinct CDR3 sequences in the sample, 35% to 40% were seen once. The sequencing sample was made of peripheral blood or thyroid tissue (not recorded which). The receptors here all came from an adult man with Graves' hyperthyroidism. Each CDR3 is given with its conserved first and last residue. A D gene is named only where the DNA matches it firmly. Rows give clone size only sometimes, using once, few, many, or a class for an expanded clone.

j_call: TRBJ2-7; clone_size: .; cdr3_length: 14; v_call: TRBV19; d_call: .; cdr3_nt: TGTGCCAGTAGCCTTGGCGAAAGCTTCTACGAGCAGTACTTC; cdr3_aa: CASSLGESFYEQYF
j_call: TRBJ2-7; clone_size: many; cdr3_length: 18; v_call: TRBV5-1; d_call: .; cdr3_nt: TGCGCCAGCAGCTTGGCGAAAGGACAGAGAGGATTCTCCTACGAGCAGTACTTC; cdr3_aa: CASSLAKGQRGFSYEQYF
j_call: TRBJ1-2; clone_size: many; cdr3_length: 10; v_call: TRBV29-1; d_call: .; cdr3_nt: TGCAGCGTTTACAACTATGGCTACACCTTC; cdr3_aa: CSVYNYGYTF
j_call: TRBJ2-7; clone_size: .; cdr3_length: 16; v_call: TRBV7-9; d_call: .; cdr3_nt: TGTGCCAGCAGTCAGGGACCTATCGAGGGCACCTACGAGCAGTACTTC; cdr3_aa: CASSQGPIEGTYEQYF
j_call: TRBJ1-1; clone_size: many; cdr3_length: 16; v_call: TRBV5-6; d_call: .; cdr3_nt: TGTGCCAGCAACGTACCGGGACGGAGGAGTAGCACTGAAGCTTTCTTT; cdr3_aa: CASNVPGRRSSTEAFF
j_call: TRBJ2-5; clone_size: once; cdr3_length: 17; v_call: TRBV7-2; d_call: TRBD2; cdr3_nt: TGTGCCAGCAGCTTAGGCCGGACTAGCGGGGGATATGAGACCCAGTACTTC; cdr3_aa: CASSLGRTSGGYETQYF
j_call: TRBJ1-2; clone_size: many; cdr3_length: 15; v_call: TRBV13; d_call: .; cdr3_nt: TGTGCCAGCAGCTTACCGGGTCCCACTAACTATGGCTACACCTTC; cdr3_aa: CASSLPGPTNYGYTF
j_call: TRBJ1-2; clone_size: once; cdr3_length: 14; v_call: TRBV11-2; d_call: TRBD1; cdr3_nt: TGTACCAGCAGCTCCACCCCGACAGGGTTGGGCTACACCTTC; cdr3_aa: CTSSSTPTGLGYTF
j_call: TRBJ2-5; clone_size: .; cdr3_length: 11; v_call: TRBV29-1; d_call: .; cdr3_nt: TGCAGTGAGAGGGGGGCAGAGACCCAGTACTTC; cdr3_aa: CSERGAETQYF
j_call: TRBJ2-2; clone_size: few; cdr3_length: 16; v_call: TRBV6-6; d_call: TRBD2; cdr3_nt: TGTGCCAGCTCCCTGACGACTAGCGGGACAGGCGGGGAGCTGTTTTTT; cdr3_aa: CASSLTTSGTGGELFF
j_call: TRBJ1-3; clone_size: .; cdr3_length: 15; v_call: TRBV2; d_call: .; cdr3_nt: TGTGCCAGCAGTGAGGCCAGGGAAGGAGGAAACACCATATATTTT; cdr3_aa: CASSEAREGGNTIYF
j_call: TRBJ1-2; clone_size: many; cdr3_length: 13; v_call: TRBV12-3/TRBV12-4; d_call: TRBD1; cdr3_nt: TGTGCCAGCAGTTTCGAGGGGGCTAGGGGCTACACCTTC; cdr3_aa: CASSFEGARGYTF
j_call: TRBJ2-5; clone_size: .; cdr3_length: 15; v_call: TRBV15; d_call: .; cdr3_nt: TGTGCCACCAGCAGAGATCCCACGCGGGATGAGACCCAGTACTTC; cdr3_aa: CATSRDPTRDETQYF
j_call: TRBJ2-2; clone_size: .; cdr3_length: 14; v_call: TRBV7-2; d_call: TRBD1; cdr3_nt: TGTGCCAGCAGGCAGGGACAGGTCCACGGGGAGCTGTTTTTT; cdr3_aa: CASRQGQVHGELFF
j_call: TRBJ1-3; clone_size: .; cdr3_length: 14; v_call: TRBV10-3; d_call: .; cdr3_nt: TGTGCCATCAGTTCTGACAGGATTGGAAACACCATATATTTT; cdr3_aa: CAISSDRIGNTIYF
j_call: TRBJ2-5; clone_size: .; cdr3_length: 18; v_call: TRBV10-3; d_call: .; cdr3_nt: TGTGCCACCAGTGATTTTTCAGGGGCTACCGGGGACAAAGAGACCCAGTACTTC; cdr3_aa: CATSDFSGATGDKETQYF
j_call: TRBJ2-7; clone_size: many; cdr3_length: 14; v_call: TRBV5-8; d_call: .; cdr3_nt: TGTGCCAGCAGCTTGTATTCAGGGTCAGGGGAGCAGTACTTC; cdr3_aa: CASSLYSGSGEQYF
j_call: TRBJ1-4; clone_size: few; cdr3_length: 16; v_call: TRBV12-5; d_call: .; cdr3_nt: TGTGCTAGTGGTTTGGGGACGGCGATAACTAATGAAAAACTGTTTTTT; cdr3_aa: CASGLGTAITNEKLFF
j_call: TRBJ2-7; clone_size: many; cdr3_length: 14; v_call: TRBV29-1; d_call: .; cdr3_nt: TGCAGCGTTTTCGAAGGGGGTATTCCAGGCGAGCAGTACTTC; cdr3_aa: CSVFEGGIPGEQYF
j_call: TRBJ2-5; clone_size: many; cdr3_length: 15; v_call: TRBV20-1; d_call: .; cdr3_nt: TGCAGTGCTAGAGATCAAACGGGAGTACGAGAGACCCAGTACTTC; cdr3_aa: CSARDQTGVRETQYF
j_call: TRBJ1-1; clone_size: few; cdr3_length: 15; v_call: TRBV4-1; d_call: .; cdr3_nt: TGCGCCAGCAGCCAAGACTCTGTCGGCGACACTGAAGCTTTCTTT; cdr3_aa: CASSQDSVGDTEAFF
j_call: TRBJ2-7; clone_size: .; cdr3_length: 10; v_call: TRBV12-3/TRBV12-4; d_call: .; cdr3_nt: TGTGCCAGCAGCAAGAGGGAGCAGTACTTC; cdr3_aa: CASSKREQYF
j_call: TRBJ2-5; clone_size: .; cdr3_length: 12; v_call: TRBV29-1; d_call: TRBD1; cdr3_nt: TGCAGCACCCCGGACAGGGAAGAGACCCAGTACTTC; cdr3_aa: CSTPDREETQYF
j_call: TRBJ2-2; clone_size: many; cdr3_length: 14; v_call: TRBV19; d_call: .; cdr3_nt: TGTGCCAGTACCTTCGAGCCGATCCCCGGGGAGCTGTTTTTT; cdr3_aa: CASTFEPIPGELFF
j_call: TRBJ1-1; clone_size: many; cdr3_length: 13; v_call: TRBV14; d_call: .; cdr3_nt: TGTGCCAGCAGCCAAGTCCTGGGGTTGAATGCTTTCTTT; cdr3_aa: CASSQVLGLNAFF
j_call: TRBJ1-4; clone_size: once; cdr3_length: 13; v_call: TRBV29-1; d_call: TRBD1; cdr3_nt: TGCAGCGTTGATTATCAGGGGGGCGAAAAACTGTTTTTT; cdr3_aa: CSVDYQGGEKLFF
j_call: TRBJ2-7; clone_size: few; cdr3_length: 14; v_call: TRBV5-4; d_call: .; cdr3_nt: TGTGCCAGCAGCTTGAACCTCCAACCCCTCGAGCAGTACTTC; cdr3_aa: CASSLNLQPLEQYF
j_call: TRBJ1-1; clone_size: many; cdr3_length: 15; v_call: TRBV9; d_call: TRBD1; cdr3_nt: TGTGCCAGCAGCCGAACCGGACAGGGTCGGACTGAAGCTTTCTTT; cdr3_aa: CASSRTGQGRTEAFF
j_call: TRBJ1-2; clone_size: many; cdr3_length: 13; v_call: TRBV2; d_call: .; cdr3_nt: TGTGCCAGCAGTGAAGTCAGCGACTATGGCTACACCTTC; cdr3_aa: CASSEVSDYGYTF
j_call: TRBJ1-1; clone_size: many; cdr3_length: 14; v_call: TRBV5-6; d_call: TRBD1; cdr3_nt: TGTGCCAGCAGCTACGGACAGGGTAGAGGTGAAGCTTTCTTT; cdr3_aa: CASSYGQGRGEAFF
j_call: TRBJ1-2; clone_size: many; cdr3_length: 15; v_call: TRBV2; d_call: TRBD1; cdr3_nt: TGTGCCAGTAGTTTGGGACAGGGGAGCAACTATGGCTACACCTTC; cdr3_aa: CASSLGQGSNYGYTF
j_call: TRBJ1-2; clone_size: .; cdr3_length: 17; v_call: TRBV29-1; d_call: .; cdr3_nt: TGCAGCGTTGATGGGGGCCACTCTGGAGACGGGGTATATGGCTACACCTTC; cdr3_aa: CSVDGGHSGDGVYGYTF
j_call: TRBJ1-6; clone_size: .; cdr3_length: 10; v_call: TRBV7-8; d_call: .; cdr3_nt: TGTGCCAGCAGCTTAGAGGTCCGCCACTTT; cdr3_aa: CASSLEVRHF
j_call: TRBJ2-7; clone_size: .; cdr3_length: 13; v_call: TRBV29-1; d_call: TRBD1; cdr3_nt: TGCAGCGTTGCGTGGGACAGGGGGCTCGAGCAGTACTTC; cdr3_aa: CSVAWDRGLEQYF
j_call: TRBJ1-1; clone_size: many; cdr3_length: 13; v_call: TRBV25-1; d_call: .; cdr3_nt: TGTGCCAGCAGTGATACCGGGACTATGAGAGCTTTCTTT; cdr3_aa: CASSDTGTMRAFF
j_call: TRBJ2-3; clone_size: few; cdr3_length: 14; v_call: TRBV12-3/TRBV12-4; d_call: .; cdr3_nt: TGTGCCAGCAGTTTAGGGAGCCCCCCAGATACGCAGTATTTT; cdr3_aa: CASSLGSPPDTQYF
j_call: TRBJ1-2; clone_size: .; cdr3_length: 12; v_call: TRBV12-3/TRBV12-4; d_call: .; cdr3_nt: TGTGCCAGCAGTTTGGGGCGGGAAGGCTACACCTTC; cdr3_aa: CASSLGREGYTF
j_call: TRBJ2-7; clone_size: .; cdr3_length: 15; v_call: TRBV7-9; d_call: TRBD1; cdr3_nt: TGTGCCAGCAGCTCGCCCCGGGACAGGACCTACGAGCAGTACTTC; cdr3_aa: CASSSPRDRTYEQYF
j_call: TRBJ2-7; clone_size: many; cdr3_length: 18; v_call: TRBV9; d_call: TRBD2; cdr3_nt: TGTGCCAGCAGCGTAGGAGGGACTAGCGGAAGCATGGGCTACGAGCAGTACTTC; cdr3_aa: CASSVGGTSGSMGYEQYF
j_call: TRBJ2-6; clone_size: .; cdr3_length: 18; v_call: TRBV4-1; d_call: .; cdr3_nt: TGCGCCAGCAGCCAAGGTTCGACGGTATACTCTGGGGCCAACGTCCCGACTTTC; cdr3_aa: CASSQGSTVYSGANVPTF